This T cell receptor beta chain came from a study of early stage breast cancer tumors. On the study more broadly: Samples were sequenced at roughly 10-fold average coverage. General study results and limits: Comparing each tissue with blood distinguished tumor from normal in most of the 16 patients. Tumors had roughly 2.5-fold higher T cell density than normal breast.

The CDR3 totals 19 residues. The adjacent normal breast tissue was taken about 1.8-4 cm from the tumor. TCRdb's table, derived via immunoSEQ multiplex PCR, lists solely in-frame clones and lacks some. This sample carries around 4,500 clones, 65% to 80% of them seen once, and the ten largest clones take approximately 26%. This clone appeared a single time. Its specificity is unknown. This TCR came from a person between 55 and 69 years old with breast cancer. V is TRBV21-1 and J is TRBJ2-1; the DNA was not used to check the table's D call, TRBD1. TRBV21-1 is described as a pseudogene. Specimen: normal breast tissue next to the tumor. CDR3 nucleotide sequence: TGTGCCAGCAGCAACCAAATAAATGACAGGGCTCTATTCTACAATGAGCAGTTCTTC. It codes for CASSNQINDRALFYNEQFF.